This T cell receptor beta chain was documented in a study of blood T cell repertoires in COVID-19. Whole-study context: Sites across the United States, Italy and Spain contributed samples from acute and convalescent COVID-19. T cells, B-cell-depleted T cells, or PBMCs supplied cDNA or gDNA.

The data were produced by immunoSEQ multiplex PCR, yet TCRdb's version contains in-frame clones alone and is incomplete. Counted here are 200,000 to 300,000 clones, more than 75% occurring once; the ten biggest clones make up 1.5% to 2%. Participants had their cohort set by participant-reported clinical history. Sequences were obtained from PBMCs or T cells enriched from blood (not recorded which). This TCR was recovered from a middle-aged man who had recovered from COVID-19.

CDR3 DNA: TGTGCCAGCAGGGCGACAGGGGGCTGGGGGAACACTGAAGCTTTCTTT. Its protein is CASRATGGWGNTEAFF. The gene calls are TRBV11-1 and TRBJ1-1; TRBD1 agrees at 10 bases. Germline V lookup: CDR1 SGHAT, CDR2 FQDESV (reference sequence). V shed 6 bases, J shed 1 base, and the junction held 8 bases outside the gene matches. CDR3 length equals 16 residues.